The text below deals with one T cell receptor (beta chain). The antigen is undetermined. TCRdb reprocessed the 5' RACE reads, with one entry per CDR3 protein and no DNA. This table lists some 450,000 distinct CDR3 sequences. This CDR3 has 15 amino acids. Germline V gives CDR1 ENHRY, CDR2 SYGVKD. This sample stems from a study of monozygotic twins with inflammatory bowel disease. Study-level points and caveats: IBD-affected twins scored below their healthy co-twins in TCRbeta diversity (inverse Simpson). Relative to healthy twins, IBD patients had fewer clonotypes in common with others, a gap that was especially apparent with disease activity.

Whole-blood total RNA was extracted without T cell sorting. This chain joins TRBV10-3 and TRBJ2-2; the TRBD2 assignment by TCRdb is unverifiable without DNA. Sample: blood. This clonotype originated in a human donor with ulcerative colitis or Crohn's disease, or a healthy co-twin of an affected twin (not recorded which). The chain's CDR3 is CAIAGPHRNTGELFF.